This T cell receptor beta chain was sequenced during a study of identical twins. Study-wide points: For cord blood, abundant beta clonotypes had fewer insertions, unlike memory repertoires, which showed none.

Many counts were recorded for this clonotype. Its antigen is as yet unknown. TCRdb processed the 5' RACE reads anew with MiXCR; each CDR3 protein has one entry. The data contain approximately 630,000 distinct CDR3 sequences, about 7% of them singletons. The V and J ends lost 4 bases and 8 bases respectively, with 16 bases between them. This CDR3 region has 14 residues. CDR1 is SGHRS, CDR2 YFSETQ, per germline. These data were also filed under a second study, of yellow fever vaccine responses in identical twins.

The specimen was PBMCs. The chain couples TRBV5-1 to TRBJ2-1; no definite D call. The receptor was derived from a woman aged 18-35 years in good health. The chain's CDR3 is CASSPVPESDEQFF. The DNA for the CDR3 is TGCGCCAGCAGCCCCGTTCCGGAGTCGGATGAGCAGTTCTTC.